The 15 T cell receptor beta chains in this list originate from one sample, sequenced in a study of identifying expanded T cells in peripheral blood. The repertoire was sequenced with immunoSEQ multiplex PCR; TCRdb's copy has only in-frame clones and lacks some. The sample yields 100,000 to 150,000 clones, around nine tenths seen once. The sample comprised blood. Receptors were obtained from a person between 18 and 75 years old in good health.

The chain joins TRBV4-2 to TRBJ1-5; TRBD1 matches 9 bases. The germline gives CDR1 LGHNA, CDR2 YNFKEQ. CDR3 length: 15 residues. V shed 0 bases, J shed 7 bases, and the junction held 4 bases outside the gene matches. The CDR3 here is CASSQEQGAKQPQHF. The CDR3 DNA sequence: TGTGCCAGCAGCCAAGAACAGGGGGCAAAGCAGCCCCAGCATTTT.

The chain has TRBV4-2 and TRBJ2-1, with 9 bases aligning to TRBD2. This CDR3 has 17 residues. The V gene end was trimmed by 1 base and the J gene end by 4 bases; junction bases not matched to a gene: 8. In germline, CDR1 is LGHNA, CDR2 YNFKEQ. CDR3 in amino acids: CASSQVAAGGHYNEQFF. In DNA, the CDR3 is TGTGCCAGCAGCCAAGTCGCAGCGGGGGGCCATTACAATGAGCAGTTCTTC.

This rearrangement joins TRBV14 to TRBJ1-2; D gene uncertain. Germline assignment: CDR1 SGHDN and CDR2 FVKESK. Deletions cut 0 bases from V and 4 bases from J, with 6 bases between. The CDR3 sequence is 13 residues long. The CDR3 DNA sequence: TGTGCCAGCAGCCAAGAACGGAGCTATGGCTACACCTTC. Protein sequence: CASSQERSYGYTF.

This clone was recorded once. The chain joins TRBV7-9 to TRBJ1-6; D is unresolved. Germline V lookup: CDR1 SEHNR, CDR2 FQNEAQ (reference sequence). V was pared by 3 bases and J by 5 bases, with 8 bases between. CDR3 length: 14 amino acids. The chain's CDR3 is CASSFETHNSPLHF. Written as DNA, the CDR3 is TGTGCCAGCAGCTTCGAGACCCATAATTCACCCCTCCACTTT.

The chain has TRBV30 and TRBJ1-1; unclear D gene. V lost 4 bases, J lost 3 bases, and 12 bases lay in between. Germline CDR1 is GTSNPN and CDR2 is SVGIG (reference sequence). CDR3 length: 13 residues. The CDR3 bases are TGTGCCTGGACCCTCCCGGGATACACTGAAGCTTTCTTT. This encodes CAWTLPGYTEAFF. The complete variable domain, with remaining parts taken from reference TRBV30 and TRBJ1-1, reads SQTIHQWPATLVQPVGSPLSLECTVEGTSNPNLYWYRQAAGRGLQLLFYSVGIGQISSEVPQNLSASRPQDRQFILSSKKLLLSDSGFYLCAWTLPGYTEAFFGQGTRLTVV.

The V gene is TRBV7-2, the J gene TRBJ1-3; no clear D. Trimming removed 1 base at V and 4 bases at J, with 8 bases between. CDR1 SGHTA and CDR2 FQGNSA come from the germline V gene. The CDR3 is 14 residues long. CDR3 sequence (DNA): TGTGCCAGCAGCTTAGGGGTGGCCGGAAACACCATATATTTT. The encoded protein is CASSLGVAGNTIYF.

This chain links TRBV4-2 with TRBJ1-6; TRBD1 agrees at 7 bases. Germline loops: CDR1 LGHNA, CDR2 YNFKEQ. The CDR3 loop spans 14 amino acids. V dropped 4 bases and J dropped 7; count of bases not matched to a gene: 4. The CDR3 protein is CASSPGQTNSPLHF. As DNA, the CDR3 is TGTGCCAGCAGCCCGGGACAGACAAATTCACCCCTCCACTTT.

The rearrangement joins TRBV18 to TRBJ2-1, with D possibly being TRBD1 or TRBD2 (5 bases each). Germline values: CDR1 KGHSH, CDR2 LQKENI. The CDR3 spans 15 residues. Trimming took 2 bases from V and 0 from J, leaving 8 bases between them. CDR3 bases: TGTGCCAGCTCACCAAAGGGGAGCTCCTACAATGAGCAGTTCTTC. Protein product: CASSPKGSSYNEQFF.

About this clone: Other DNA sequences from this sample encode an identical CDR3 as well. This chain links TRBV7-8 with TRBJ2-1, with 9 bases aligning to TRBD1. From germline, CDR1 is SGHVS and CDR2 FQNEAQ. V shed 1 base, J shed 3 bases, and the junction held 1 base outside the gene matches. There are 15 residues in the CDR3. CDR3 residues: CASSLGQGGYNEQFF. The CDR3 bases are TGTGCCAGCAGCTTAGGACAGGGGGGCTACAATGAGCAGTTCTTC.

The rearrangement joins TRBV30 to TRBJ1-2, with a weak D call TRBD1 (6 bases). CDR3 size: 15 residues. V was clipped by 0 bases and J by 3 bases, with 14 bases between them. The germline gives CDR1 GTSNPN, CDR2 SVGIG (reference sequence). The CDR3 region has the DNA TGTGCCTGGAGTGTCCAAACAGGGATTCACTATGGCTACACCTTC. This gives the protein CAWSVQTGIHYGYTF.

This sequence joins TRBV5-1 and TRBJ1-3; a weak D match, TRBD1 (6 bases). CDR3 size: 14 residues. Between the trimmed V and J ends, which lost 5 bases and 4 bases, there was a span of 13 bases. CDR1 is SGHRS and CDR2 is YFSETQ in the germline V gene. DNA for the CDR3: TGCGCCAGCAGGGTAACAGGACAGGGAAACACCATATATTTT. Translation: CASRVTGQGNTIYF.

This rearrangement joins TRBV25-1 to TRBJ1-1; 7 bases are shared with TRBD1. CDR3 size: 15 residues. Germline assignment: CDR1 MGHDK and CDR2 SYGVNS. J lost 0 bases, V lost 2 bases, and 3 bases had no gene match. The CDR3 sequence is CASSEDRAMNTEAFF. CDR3 nucleotides: TGTGCCAGCAGTGAAGACAGGGCCATGAACACTGAAGCTTTCTTT.

This clone has only a few counts. CDR3 residues: CASSENFEQYF. The CDR3, as DNA: TGTGCCAGCAGTGAAAATTTCGAGCAGTACTTC. This chain links TRBV6-5 with TRBJ2-7; no definite D call. The CDR3 consists of 11 residues. Deletions cut 5 bases from V and 6 bases from J, with 8 bases between. Per germline, CDR1 MNHEY and CDR2 SVGAGI.

V and J are TRBV18 and TRBJ1-1, with unresolved D. CDR1 and CDR2 from the germline V gene are KGHSH and LQKENI. This CDR3 has 13 residues. V lost 2 bases to trimming and J lost 5 bases, with 9 bases between them. The CDR3 sequence: CASSPDQRTEAFF. CDR3 in DNA: TGTGCCAGCTCACCAGACCAGAGGACTGAAGCTTTCTTT.

This clone is a singleton in its sample. The chain uses TRBV18 and TRBJ1-5; TRBD1 agrees at 10 bases. CDR1 and CDR2 (germline): KGHSH, LQKENI. Trimming at V came to 1 base and at J to 6 bases, leaving 6 bases not matched to a gene. The CDR3 covers 16 residues. CDR3 nucleotide sequence: TGTGCCAGCTCACCACAGACGGGACAGGGGTCTCAGCCCCAGCATTTT. Translating it yields CASSPQTGQGSQPQHF.